Only a few counts were recorded for the clone carrying this TCR beta chain. What it binds is not known. The sample comes from a study of response to subunit inactivated influenza vaccine. Via MiXCR, TCRdb re-called the RT-PCR reads, giving one row per CDR3 protein. Of about 800,000 distinct CDR3 sequences listed, over 20% are singletons. Points from the study as a whole: The authors proposed limited new T cell recruitment per seasonal influenza vaccination.

The clonotype comes from a middle-aged man who received an inactivated influenza vaccine. Specimen: PBMCs from blood, collected 5 days after vaccination.

The CDR3 protein is CASKVREGETQYF. DNA for the CDR3: TGTGCCAGCAAGGTGCGGGAGGGAGAGACCCAGTACTTC. The rearrangement joins TRBV2 to TRBJ2-5, with 9 positions matching TRBD2. The CDR3 consists of 13 residues. Germline trimming cut 7 bases from V and 4 bases from J; bases unmatched to any gene: 4. Germline-derived CDR1 and CDR2 are SNHLY and FYNNEI.